This T cell receptor beta chain was identified during a study of immune evolution from preneoplasia to lung adenocarcinoma. V lost 4 bases and J lost 3, with 13 bases in between. The CDR3 has 14 amino acids. From germline, CDR1 is SGHNT and CDR2 YYREEE (reference sequence). In the case of this clone: Its antigen is still unknown.

Regarding the study as a whole: Compared with EGFR-mutant or double wild-type lesions, KRAS-mutant nodules were more clonal.

Using immunoSEQ multiplex PCR, the repertoire was profiled, and TCRdb retains in-frame clones only, with some absent. The profile shows around 10,000 clones, 60% to 85% of them singletons. V usage is TRBV5-4 and J usage is TRBJ1-1; tentatively, D is TRBD1 (6 bases). Sequenced material: FFPE minimally invasive lung adenocarcinoma tissue. This TCR came from a person between 60 and 79 years old with lung adenocarcinoma. The CDR3 loop is CASSRTAWDTEAFF. The CDR3 coding sequence is TGTGCCAGCAGCCGGACAGCCTGGGACACTGAAGCTTTCTTT.